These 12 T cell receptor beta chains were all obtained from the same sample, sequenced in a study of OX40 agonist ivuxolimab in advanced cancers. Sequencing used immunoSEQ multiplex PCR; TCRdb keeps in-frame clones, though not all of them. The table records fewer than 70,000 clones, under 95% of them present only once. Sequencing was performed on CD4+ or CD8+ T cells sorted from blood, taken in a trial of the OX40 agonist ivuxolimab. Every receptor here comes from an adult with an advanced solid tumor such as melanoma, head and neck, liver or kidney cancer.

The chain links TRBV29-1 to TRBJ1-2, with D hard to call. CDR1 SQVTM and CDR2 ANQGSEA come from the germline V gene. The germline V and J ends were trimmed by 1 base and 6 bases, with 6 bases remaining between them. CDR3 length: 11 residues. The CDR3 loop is CSVEGADGYTF. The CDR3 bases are TGCAGCGTTGAAGGGGCGGATGGCTACACCTTC.

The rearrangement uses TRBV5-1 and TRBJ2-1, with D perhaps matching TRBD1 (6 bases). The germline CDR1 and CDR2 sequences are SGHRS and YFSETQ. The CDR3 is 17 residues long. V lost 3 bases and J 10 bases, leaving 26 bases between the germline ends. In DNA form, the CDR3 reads TGCGCCAGCAGCTGGGTAGGGCTTGGTGGGGGCCAAGGGGAGCAGTTCTTC. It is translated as CASSWVGLGGGQGEQFF.

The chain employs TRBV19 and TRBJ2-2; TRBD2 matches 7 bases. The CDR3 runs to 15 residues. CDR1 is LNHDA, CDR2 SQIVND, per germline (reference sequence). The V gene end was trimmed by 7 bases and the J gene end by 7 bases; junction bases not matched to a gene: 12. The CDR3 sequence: CASKTGGRRVGELFF. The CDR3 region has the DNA TGTGCCAGTAAGACGGGCGGGAGAAGGGTCGGGGAGCTGTTTTTT.

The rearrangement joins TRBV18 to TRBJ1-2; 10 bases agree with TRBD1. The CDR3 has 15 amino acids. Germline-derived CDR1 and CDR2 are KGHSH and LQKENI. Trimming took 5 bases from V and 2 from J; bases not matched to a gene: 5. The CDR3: CASSSRQGANYGYTF. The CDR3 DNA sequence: TGTGCCAGCTCATCCCGACAGGGGGCCAACTATGGCTACACCTTC. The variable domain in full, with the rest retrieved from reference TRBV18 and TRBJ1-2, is NAGVMQNPRHLVRRRGQEARLRCSPMKGHSHVYWYRQLPEEGLKFMVYLQKENIIDESGMPKERFSAEFPKEGPSILRIQQVVRGDSAAYFCASSSRQGANYGYTFGSGTRLTVV.

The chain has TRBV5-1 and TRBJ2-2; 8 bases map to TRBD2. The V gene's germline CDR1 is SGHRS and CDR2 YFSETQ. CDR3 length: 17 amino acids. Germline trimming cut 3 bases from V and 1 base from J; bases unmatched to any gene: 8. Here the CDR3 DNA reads TGCGCCAGCAGCTCTAATATAGCGGGACTGAACACCGGGGAGCTGTTTTTT. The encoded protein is CASSSNIAGLNTGELFF.

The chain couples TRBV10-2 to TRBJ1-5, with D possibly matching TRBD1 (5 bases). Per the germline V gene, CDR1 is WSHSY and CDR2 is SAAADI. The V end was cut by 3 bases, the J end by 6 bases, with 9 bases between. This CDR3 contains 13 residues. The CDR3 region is CASSDRGTQPQHF. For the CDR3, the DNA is TGCGCCAGCAGTGATAGGGGCACTCAGCCCCAGCATTTT.

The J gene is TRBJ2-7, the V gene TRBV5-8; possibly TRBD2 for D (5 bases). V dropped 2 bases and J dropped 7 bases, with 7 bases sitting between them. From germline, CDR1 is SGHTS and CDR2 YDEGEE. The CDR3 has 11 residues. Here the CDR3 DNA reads TGTGCCAGCAGCTTTTCGGGAGAGCAGTACTTC. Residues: CASSFSGEQYF.

This chain's CDR3 is CAWTETGIYGYTF. The CDR3 nucleotides are TGTGCCTGGACGGAGACAGGGATCTATGGCTACACCTTC. The chain is built from TRBV30 and TRBJ1-2; 7 nucleotides line up with TRBD1. Germline V gives CDR1 GTSNPN, CDR2 SVGIG (reference sequence). Trimming at V came to 4 bases and at J to 4 bases, leaving 6 bases not matched to a gene. CDR3 size: 13 residues.

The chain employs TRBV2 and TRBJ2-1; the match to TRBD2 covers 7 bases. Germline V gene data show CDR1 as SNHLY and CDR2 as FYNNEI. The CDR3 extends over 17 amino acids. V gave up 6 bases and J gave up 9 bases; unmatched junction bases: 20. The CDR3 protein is CASRERAGPTPGGEQFF. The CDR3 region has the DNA TGTGCCAGCAGAGAGCGAGCGGGACCCACCCCGGGGGGTGAGCAGTTCTTC.

The CDR3: CASSISRGAGGPLYYNEQFF. Here the CDR3 DNA reads TGTGCCAGTAGTATTAGTCGGGGAGCGGGAGGACCTTTATACTACAATGAGCAGTTCTTC. V usage is TRBV19 and J usage is TRBJ2-1; 9 bases agree with TRBD2. The CDR3 is 20 amino acids. V was pared by 3 bases and J by 3 bases, with 18 bases of the junction left unmatched. The germline gives CDR1 LNHDA, CDR2 SQIVND (reference sequence).

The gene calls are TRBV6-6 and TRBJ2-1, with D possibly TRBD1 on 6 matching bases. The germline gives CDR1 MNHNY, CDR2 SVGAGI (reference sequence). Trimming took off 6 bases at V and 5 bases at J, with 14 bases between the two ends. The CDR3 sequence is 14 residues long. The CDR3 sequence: CASRLDRVDNEQFF. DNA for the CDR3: TGTGCCAGCAGGCTGGACAGAGTTGACAATGAGCAGTTCTTC.

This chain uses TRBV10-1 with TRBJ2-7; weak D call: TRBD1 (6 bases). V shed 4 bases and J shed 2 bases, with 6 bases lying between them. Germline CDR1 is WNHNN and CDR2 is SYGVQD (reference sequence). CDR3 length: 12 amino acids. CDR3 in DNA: TGCGCCAGCAGTGGGGACACCTACGAGCAGTACTTC. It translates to CASSGDTYEQYF.